This TCR beta chain was sequenced for a study of T-cell reconstitution after alpha-beta-depleted transplantation in children. Broader study findings: Reports say that about two months after transplant, the alpha-beta T cells came out of several hundred graft clones that had expanded.

Comments on this clonotype: Its target is unknown.

CDR3 length equals 21 residues. J lost 3 bases, V lost 2 bases, and 21 bases had no gene match. Unique molecular identifiers were incorporated into the prepared TCRbeta library. TCRdb reprocessed the PCR reads with MiXCR, giving one entry per CDR3 protein. The table has a few hundred thousand distinct CDR3 sequences, over 10% seen once. This clonotype originated in a male patient aged 10 to 17 who had a stem cell transplant for acute myeloid leukemia, so the T cells may come from the graft donor. Source: PBMCs, mostly from graft donor cells, taken 360 days after TCRalphabeta/CD19-depleted stem cell transplant. The V and J genes are TRBV12-3 or TRBV12-4 and TRBJ2-1, with 8 bases fitting TRBD2. The CDR3 region is CASSLNYAGRVAGGFYNEQFF. CDR3 DNA sequence: TGTGCCAGCAGTTTAAACTATGCAGGGCGGGTCGCGGGAGGCTTCTACAATGAGCAGTTCTTC.